A single sample is the source of the 7 T cell receptor beta chains below, sequenced in a study of shared clonotypes between healthy human individuals. Using immunoSEQ multiplex PCR, the repertoire was profiled, and TCRdb retains in-frame clones only, with some absent. The sample shows about 2 million clones, 90% to 95% of them seen only once. What was sequenced was naive CD4+ T cells sorted from blood. Subset given: CD45RA+ positively selected. These receptors originate from a man aged 18 to 30 in good health.

CDR3 region: CASSLAGTDNQPQHF. CDR3 nucleotide sequence: TGCGCCAGCAGCTTGGCGGGGACAGACAATCAGCCCCAGCATTTT. The J gene is TRBJ1-5, the V gene TRBV5-1, with TRBD1 matching over 7 bases. CDR3 size: 15 residues. The germline gives CDR1 SGHRS, CDR2 YFSETQ. V shed 0 bases and J 3 bases; nucleotides not matched to a gene: 3.

The chain links TRBV2 to TRBJ1-6; 9 positions match TRBD1. CDR3 size: 15 residues. J was trimmed by 6 bases and V by 11 bases; bases with no gene match: 11. The germline CDR1 and CDR2 sequences are SNHLY and FYNNEI. The CDR3: CALKEGTGFNSPLHF. The CDR3 DNA sequence: TGTGCCCTCAAGGAAGGGACAGGGTTTAATTCACCCCTCCACTTT.

The V and J genes are TRBV7-9 and TRBJ2-6, with 12 bases matching TRBD1. Germline V CDR1 and CDR2: SEHNR, FQNEAQ (reference sequence). The CDR3 spans 19 residues. The junction had 10 bases not matched to a gene; V was cut back by 5 bases and J by 2 bases. The CDR3 bases are TGTGCCAGCAGCCCGGGTCCCGGGACAGGGGGCGCTGGGGCCAACGTCCTGACTTTC. Its protein is CASSPGPGTGGAGANVLTF.

Turning to this clone: In the same sample, other DNA sequences code for this CDR3. The rearrangement uses TRBV15 and TRBJ2-3; TRBD2 aligns across 7 bases. The CDR3 totals 17 residues. The germline V gene has CDR1 LNHNV and CDR2 YYDKDF (reference sequence). The J segment lost 3 bases and the V segment lost 0 bases, leaving 9 bases of the junction unmatched. CDR3 sequence (DNA): TGTGCCACCAGCAGAGATCTAGGGCTAGCGGATACAGATACGCAGTATTTT. It is translated as CATSRDLGLADTDTQYF. The full variable domain, its missing parts supplied by reference TRBV15 and TRBJ2-3, is DAMVIQNPRYQVTQFGKPVTLSCSQTLNHNVMYWYQQKSSQAPKLLFHYYDKDFNNEADTPDNFQSRRPNTSFCFLDIRSPGLGDTAMYLCATSRDLGLADTDTQYFGPGTRLTVL.

The chain recombines TRBV7-2 with TRBJ2-7, with D possibly being TRBD2 (6 bases). Trimming stripped 5 bases from V and 3 bases from J, with 14 bases between. CDR3 length: 14 residues. The germline V gene encodes CDR1 SGHTA and CDR2 FQGNSA. This CDR3 reads CASSPYGRGYEQYF. The CDR3 nucleotides read TGTGCCAGCAGCCCCTACGGGCGGGGCTACGAGCAGTACTTC.

CDR3 DNA sequence: TGTGCCAGCTCACCGAGGCTTGACTTGGCCTTGAACACTGAAGCTTTCTTT. Amino acids: CASSPRLDLALNTEAFF. This rearrangement joins TRBV18 to TRBJ1-1; D is unclear. CDR1 is KGHSH and CDR2 is LQKENI in the germline V gene. Between the trimmed V and J ends, which lost 3 bases and 0 bases, there was a span of 17 bases. This CDR3 has 17 amino acids.

The chain carries TRBV5-1 and TRBJ1-6; D unclear. The germline V gene has CDR1 SGHRS and CDR2 YFSETQ. There are 13 residues in the CDR3. Between the trimmed V and J ends, which lost 2 bases and 9 bases, there was a span of 9 bases. Here the CDR3 reads CASSFQMGSPLHF. The CDR3 nucleotides read TGCGCCAGCAGCTTTCAGATGGGTTCACCCCTCCACTTT.